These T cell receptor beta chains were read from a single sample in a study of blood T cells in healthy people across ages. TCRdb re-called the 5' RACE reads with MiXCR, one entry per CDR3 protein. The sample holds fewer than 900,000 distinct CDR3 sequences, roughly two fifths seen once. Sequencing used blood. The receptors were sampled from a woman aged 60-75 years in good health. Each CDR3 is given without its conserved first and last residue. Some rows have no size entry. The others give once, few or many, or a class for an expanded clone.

ATSRDRGSGTQY,TRBV15,12,once
SAKIPLGQETQY,TRBV20-1,12,NA
ASSFAGITDTQY,TRBV12-3/TRBV12-4,12,few
ASSEFSGYT,TRBV2,9,NA
SARDPTGSNTEAF,TRBV20-1,13,NA
ASSPLGGGATNEKLF,TRBV7-9,15,NA
ASTFLGDTYNEQF,TRBV25-1,13,NA
AITTGTVGEAF,TRBV10-3,11,NA
ASSLGPSGGGQETQY,TRBV11-2,15,NA
SARGSQGAVRNEQY,TRBV20-1,14,few
ASKVSGRKGWEQF,TRBV6-6,13,NA
ASRSGLGGRHGNTIY,TRBV6-6,15,NA
AISESGPPGEQY,TRBV10-3,12,few
ASSAGLAGGPRY,TRBV10-2,12,once
ASSLWTGSNEQF,TRBV7-2,12,once
ASSVGTTSHHGQF,TRBV7-2,13,NA
ASSWRGIGYGYT,TRBV5-1,12,NA
ASSLNEGSGYNEQF,TRBV5-1,14,few
ASSLRSGDNEQY,TRBV11-3,12,NA
ASSLVGNGEAF,TRBV7-2,11,NA
ASSSGSDSESSYNEQF,TRBV28,16,few
ASSGLRTSGYEQY,TRBV6-2/TRBV6-3,13,NA
ASSYGLAGEIDTQY,TRBV28,14,few
SARKRPTSGIPDTQY,TRBV20-1,15,few
ASSLVPPPPNEQF,TRBV5-5,13,few
ASSQDGASGGLEQF,TRBV4-3,14,once
ASSQAPGGETQY,TRBV4-2,12,NA
ASSSFLAGEYNEQF,TRBV5-1,14,few
SARDRRHNGSGELNSSTDTQY,TRBV20-1,21,NA
SVGEKPQETQY,TRBV29-1,11,many
ASSYNPSGSETQY,TRBV6-5,13,few
ASSNGLAVSNEQF,TRBV5-1,13,NA
ASSSRQAASNQPQH,TRBV7-2,14,NA
ASSQAGSSYEQY,TRBV3-1,12,many
ASSLKFPSGTQY,TRBV11-3,12,NA
ASSFEGSGEQF,TRBV5-1,11,NA
ATGALRENEQY,TRBV10-3,11,NA
ASSQRIEGNYGYT,TRBV4-2,13,NA
AISDSPWGAGETQY,TRBV10-3,14,NA
ASSDSGTGAREQY,TRBV5-1,13,many
ASSERTGVSGTEAF,TRBV9,14,NA
ASSQSVNYNEQF,TRBV3-1,12,few
SARDPAAWSEQF,TRBV20-1,12,NA
ASKGGGLTYGYT,TRBV28,12,few
STTRLAGGPDEQF,TRBV20-1,13,NA
ASSSRDRENNSPLH,TRBV7-8,14,NA
ASGWGHSGRDEQY,TRBV28,13,NA
ASSQLAGYNEQF,TRBV7-6,12,few
SVEGWGTHSTDTQY,TRBV20-1,14,many
ASSPAGAGSYGYT,TRBV5-1,13,NA
ASSERPDGDEQF,TRBV10-1,12,few
ASSGGQGAYGYT,TRBV5-6,12,NA
ASSLLAAIDNEQF,TRBV13,13,NA